The entry that follows covers one T cell receptor (beta chain) sequence. Its target is not known. Libraries were made from TCR beta cDNA, and they carried unique molecular identifiers. Roughly 500,000 cDNA molecules were obtained from approximately 0.91 to 9.4 million T cells. One entry per CDR3 protein results from TCRdb running MiXCR on the PCR reads. The sample lists hundreds of thousands of distinct CDR3 sequences, 25% to 30% occurring once. This CDR3 has 11 amino acids. Looked up from germline, CDR1 is SGHTA and CDR2 is FQGNSA. The V and J ends lost 10 bases and 6 bases respectively, with 11 bases between them. This sample is drawn from a study of post-analysis software for immune sequencing data. Study-level findings and limits: Samples sharing a preparation batch grouped tightly together when assessed by F measure. In multiple sclerosis, normalized Chao1 diversity was significantly below that of controls. With TRBV5-6, TRBV5-1 and TRBV20-1 included, 4 to 6 TRBV segments were more frequent in patients than in controls.

Sequenced input: blood. The rearrangement uses TRBV7-2 and TRBJ2-3; D is unclear. This receptor was obtained from a girl between 10 and 17 years old with multiple sclerosis. CDR3 sequence: CATSILDTQYF. CDR3 bases: TGTGCCACCTCCATCTTGGATACGCAGTATTTT.